The rows below give T cell receptor beta chains drawn from one sample of a study of cytomegalovirus exposure and HLA in healthy donors. The method was immunoSEQ multiplex PCR; TCRdb's version includes in-frame clones alone and lacks a portion of them. Of around 130,000 clones listed, almost 85% are singletons. The sequenced sample consisted of PBMCs. Source of these receptors: a woman aged 18 to 35 in good health and CMV-seronegative. The CDR3 runs from the conserved cysteine through the conserved F or W. The D gene is left open where the match is weak. Some rows have no size entry. The others give once, few or many, or a class for an expanded clone.

D,J,size,V,CDR3,DNA
NA,TRBJ2-7,few,TRBV18,CASSKLGEMDEQYF,TGTGCCAGCTCTAAACTGGGAGAGATGGACGAGCAGTACTTC
NA,TRBJ2-7,NA,TRBV7-8,CASSSTTGFSYEQYF,TGTGCCAGCAGCTCCACCACCGGGTTTTCCTACGAGCAGTACTTC
TRBD1,TRBJ1-5,NA,TRBV6-1,CASSAPGGSNQPQHF,TGTGCCAGCAGTGCCCCAGGGGGAAGCAATCAGCCCCAGCATTTT
TRBD2,TRBJ2-3,NA,TRBV2,CASGLAGLSTDTQYF,TGTGCCAGCGGCTTAGCGGGTCTAAGCACAGATACGCAGTATTTT
NA,TRBJ2-7,NA,TRBV7-6,CASSPGGPPYEQYF,TGTGCCAGCAGCCCCGGGGGGCCCCCCTACGAGCAGTACTTC
TRBD2,TRBJ2-7,NA,TRBV7-3,CASSPSGGAAYEQYF,TGTGCCAGCAGCCCGTCCGGGGGGGCCGCCTACGAGCAGTACTTC
NA,TRBJ2-7,NA,TRBV7-9,CASSLTSVDEQYF,TGTGCCAGCAGCTTAACTTCCGTTGACGAGCAGTACTTC
TRBD1,TRBJ1-2,NA,TRBV19,CASSDRGHSDYGYTF,TGTGCCAGCTCGGACAGGGGGCATAGCGACTATGGCTACACCTTC
NA,TRBJ2-2,NA,TRBV18,CASSPSGQLNTGELFF,TGTGCCAGCTCACCAAGTGGACAGTTAAACACCGGGGAGCTGTTTTTT
TRBD2,TRBJ2-1,NA,TRBV5-1,CASSGLAGGDNEQFF,TGCGCCAGCAGCGGTTTAGCGGGAGGTGACAATGAGCAGTTCTTC
NA,TRBJ1-3,once,TRBV9,CASSVGTLSGNTIYF,TGTGCCAGCAGCGTCGGGACACTCTCTGGAAACACCATATATTTT
NA,TRBJ1-2,once,TRBV5-1,CASSRDVQGGYTF,TGCGCCAGCAGCCGGGACGTACAGGGTGGCTACACCTTC
TRBD1,TRBJ2-5,NA,TRBV25-1,CASSGRVRGETQYF,TGTGCCAGCAGCGGAAGGGTCAGGGGGGAGACCCAGTACTTC
TRBD1,TRBJ2-1,NA,TRBV7-9,CASRLDRGSYNEQFF,TGTGCCAGCAGATTGGACAGGGGTTCCTACAATGAGCAGTTCTTC
TRBD1,TRBJ1-4,few,TRBV27,CASRTGGYNEKLFF,TGTGCCAGCAGGACAGGGGGGTATAATGAAAAACTGTTTTTT
NA,TRBJ2-1,NA,TRBV13,CASSLGQGSYNEQFF,TGTGCCAGCAGCTTAGGACAGGGTTCCTACAATGAGCAGTTCTTC
TRBD1,TRBJ1-3,NA,TRBV14,CASSQDPRDRGRNTIYF,TGTGCCAGCAGCCAAGACCCTCGGGACAGAGGACGAAACACCATATATTTT
NA,TRBJ1-1,NA,TRBV5-1,CASSFLSGETEAFF,TGCGCCAGCAGCTTCCTGTCGGGGGAAACTGAAGCTTTCTTT
TRBD1,TRBJ2-2,NA,TRBV27,CASGQGVNTGELFF,TGTGCCAGCGGACAGGGCGTTAACACCGGGGAGCTGTTTTTT
TRBD2,TRBJ2-1,NA,TRBV11-2,CASSQLQRGSYNEQFF,TGTGCCAGCAGCCAGCTACAGCGGGGCTCCTACAATGAGCAGTTCTTC
TRBD1,TRBJ1-3,few,TRBV6-5,CASRLGQGNTIYF,TGTGCCAGCAGATTGGGACAGGGTAACACCATATATTTT
NA,TRBJ2-7,NA,TRBV19,CASSISAGGGEQYF,TGTGCCAGTAGTATTTCGGCAGGGGGAGGCGAGCAGTACTTC
NA,TRBJ2-5,NA,TRBV11-2,CASSLEGVPETQYF,TGTGCCAGCAGCTTAGAAGGGGTTCCGGAGACCCAGTACTTC
NA,TRBJ1-6,few,TRBV7-2,CASSLDGGLSSYNSPLHF,TGTGCCAGCAGCTTAGATGGCGGTCTAAGCTCCTATAATTCACCCCTCCACTTT
TRBD1,TRBJ2-7,NA,TRBV5-6,CASRFSIEGAYEQYF,TGTGCCAGCAGATTCTCAATCGAGGGGGCATACGAGCAGTACTTC
NA,TRBJ2-2,NA,TRBV4-2,CASSQEAGVTGELFF,TGTGCCAGCAGCCAAGAAGCCGGGGTCACCGGGGAGCTGTTTTTT
NA,TRBJ1-1,NA,TRBV7-3,CASSLTGNTEAFF,TGTGCCAGCAGCCTGACAGGGAACACTGAAGCTTTCTTT
NA,TRBJ1-3,NA,TRBV6-5,CASSPGGNTIYF,TGTGCCAGCAGTCCCGGGGGAAACACCATATATTTT
TRBD2,TRBJ2-1,NA,TRBV5-1,CASRTSGGYNEQFF,TGCGCCAGCAGGACTAGCGGGGGGTACAATGAGCAGTTCTTC
TRBD1,TRBJ2-7,NA,TRBV2,CASSTGTVSYEQYF,TGTGCCAGCAGCACCGGGACAGTATCCTACGAGCAGTACTTC
TRBD1,TRBJ1-6,NA,TRBV4-1,CASSQSPTGGIDSPLHF,TGCGCCAGCAGCCAATCCCCGACAGGGGGCATTGATTCACCCCTCCACTTT
NA,TRBJ1-1,NA,TRBV4-3,CASSQVRSGEAEAFF,TGCGCCAGCAGCCAAGTTCGCAGTGGAGAGGCTGAAGCTTTCTTT
TRBD1,TRBJ2-1,NA,TRBV19,CASSTPIGTAYNEQFF,TGTGCCAGTAGTACCCCAATTGGGACAGCCTACAATGAGCAGTTCTTC
NA,TRBJ1-2,NA,TRBV30,CAWSAQARYGYTF,TGTGCCTGGAGTGCCCAGGCCCGCTATGGCTACACCTTC
TRBD1,TRBJ2-1,NA,TRBV6-5,CASRRTGKLNEQFF,TGTGCCAGCCGAAGGACAGGGAAACTCAATGAGCAGTTCTTC
NA,TRBJ1-6,NA,TRBV21-1,CASSKAFWGQGSVGPLHF,NA
TRBD2,TRBJ2-3,NA,TRBV2,CASKPGLAGGLDTQYF,TGTGCCAGCAAACCGGGACTAGCGGGGGGTTTGGATACGCAGTATTTT
NA,TRBJ1-5,NA,TRBV21-1,CASSSQSCGTSRWNNQPQHF,TGTGCCAGCAGCTCTCAAAGCTGTGGGACTTCCCGATGGAACAATCAGCCCCAGCATTTT
TRBD1,TRBJ1-1,once,TRBV5-1,CASSQGTGAEAFF,TGCGCCAGCAGCCAGGGGACAGGGGCTGAAGCTTTCTTT
NA,TRBJ1-1,few,TRBV6-5,CASSLTGIGTEAFF,TGTGCCAGCAGTTTAACAGGGATCGGGACTGAAGCTTTCTTT
NA,TRBJ2-7,NA,TRBV11-2,CASSLSQPGGYEQYF,TGTGCCAGCAGCTTAAGTCAGCCCGGAGGCTACGAGCAGTACTTC
TRBD1,TRBJ2-7,NA,TRBV5-1,CASSPDRGTYEQYF,TGCGCCAGCAGCCCGGACAGGGGGACCTACGAGCAGTACTTC
TRBD2,TRBJ2-1,few,TRBV7-9,CASSPAGTSGFFEQFF,TGTGCCAGCAGCCCGGCCGGGACTAGCGGTTTCTTTGAGCAGTTCTTC
NA,TRBJ1-5,NA,TRBV10-3,CASSPTDSNQPQHF,TGTGCCTCAAGTCCGACAGATAGCAATCAGCCCCAGCATTTT
TRBD1,TRBJ1-2,NA,TRBV27,CASSLSRGQGGGYTF,TGTGCCAGCAGTTTATCAAGAGGACAGGGAGGTGGCTACACCTTC
TRBD2,TRBJ2-3,NA,TRBV7-2,CASSLSAERGPRGQYF,TGTGCCAGCAGCTTAAGTGCTGAGCGGGGGCCCAGGGGGCAGTATTTT
NA,TRBJ2-7,few,TRBV6-1,CASSVLAGTFYEQYF,TGTGCCAGCAGTGTTCTGGCAGGGACTTTCTACGAGCAGTACTTC
TRBD2,TRBJ2-7,NA,TRBV28,CASSFPWTSGTYTYEQYF,TGTGCCAGCAGTTTCCCCTGGACTAGCGGGACATACACCTACGAGCAGTACTTC
TRBD2,TRBJ2-2,NA,TRBV2,CASSDPGLADNTGELFF,TGTGCCAGCAGTGACCCCGGGCTAGCGGATAACACCGGGGAGCTGTTTTTT
TRBD2,TRBJ2-7,NA,TRBV5-4,CASRLAGGGEQYF,TGTGCCAGCCGACTAGCGGGAGGAGGCGAGCAGTACTTC
NA,TRBJ2-6,once,TRBV18,CASSSGLSGANVLTF,TGTGCCAGCTCGTCAGGGCTCTCCGGGGCCAACGTCCTGACTTTC
NA,TRBJ2-2,NA,TRBV19,CASRPPLPNTANTGELFF,TGTGCCAGTAGACCTCCCCTCCCCAACACCGCGAACACCGGGGAGCTGTTTTTT
NA,TRBJ1-6,NA,TRBV4-3,CASSQDRGSSYNSPLHF,TGCGCCAGCAGCCAAGACCGGGGTAGCTCCTATAATTCACCCCTCCACTTT
NA,TRBJ1-3,NA,TRBV5-1,CASSLVMASSGNTIYF,TGCGCCAGCAGCTTGGTGATGGCAAGCTCTGGAAACACCATATATTTT
NA,TRBJ1-1,few,TRBV27,CASSFRGGIKDTEAFF,TGTGCCAGCAGTTTCCGGGGGGGAATTAAGGATACTGAAGCTTTCTTT
NA,TRBJ1-1,once,TRBV5-5,CASSLDPAYTEAFF,TGTGCCAGCAGCTTGGACCCAGCGTACACTGAAGCTTTCTTT
NA,TRBJ2-6,NA,TRBV6-6,CASSLARSGANGLTF,TGTGCCAGCAGCTTAGCAAGATCTGGGGCCAACGGCCTGACTTTC
NA,TRBJ2-2,few,TRBV4-2,CASSQDEGGPGELFF,TGTGCCAGCAGCCAAGATGAGGGAGGACCCGGGGAGCTGTTTTTT
TRBD1,TRBJ1-4,once,TRBV6-6,CASIDLQGAEKLFF,TGTGCCAGCATCGATCTACAGGGGGCCGAAAAACTGTTTTTT